Given below is one T cell receptor (beta chain) in context. The germline gives CDR1 MNHEY, CDR2 SVGAGI. V lost 8 bases to trimming and J lost 3 bases, with 11 bases between them. There are 13 residues in the CDR3. At least one PBMC sample before ART and at least two after were required. Sequencing used immunoSEQ v3.0 at survey level. Libraries were prepared by immunoSEQ multiplex PCR; TCRdb keeps only in-frame clonotypes and omits some of them. The repertoire holds 29,000 or so clones, with roughly 93% as singletons. The data belong to a study of long-term antiretroviral therapy in people with HIV. This sequence joins TRBV6-5 and TRBJ1-5; D ambiguous. This clonotype was obtained from a woman aged 35 to 49 with HIV. This material consisted of unsorted PBMCs, taken approximately 6.3 years after starting antiretroviral therapy. CDR3 loop: CASVREPNQPQHF. The DNA for the CDR3 is TGTGCCAGCGTCCGGGAACCCAATCAGCCCCAGCATTTT.